Listed below are T cell receptor beta chains from one sample, sequenced in a study of blood T cell repertoires in COVID-19. Here immunoSEQ multiplex PCR was the method, and the copy in TCRdb shows in-frame clones only, minus some. In the table there are 200,000 to 250,000 clones, roughly 90% of which are singletons. Sequenced material: peripheral blood. Every receptor here comes from a woman aged 55-75 years with acute or convalescent COVID-19. Each CDR3 is given with its conserved first and last residue. The order of the fields is V gene, J gene, D gene, clone size, CDR3 protein, CDR3 DNA. A D gene is named only where the DNA matches it firmly. Where a row states a size, it is once, few, many or the class of an expanded clone; other rows omit it.

TRBV6-6	TRBJ1-5	-	-	CASTLWTVNQPQHF	TGTGCCAGCACCCTTTGGACAGTCAATCAGCCCCAGCATTTT
TRBV5-1	TRBJ2-6	TRBD2	-	CASSPGGGANVLTF	TGCGCCAGCAGCCCGGGGGGAGGGGCCAACGTCCTGACTTTC
TRBV28	TRBJ2-7	TRBD1	-	CASGGQGGSYEQYF	TGTGCCAGCGGTGGACAGGGAGGCTCCTACGAGCAGTACTTC
TRBV12-3/TRBV12-4	TRBJ1-4	-	once	CASCGREKLFF	TGTGCCAGCTGCGGGAGGGAAAAACTGTTTTTT
TRBV3-1/TRBV3-2	TRBJ2-7	TRBD1	few	CASSHSGGSPYEQYF	TGTGCCAGCAGCCACTCAGGGGGCTCGCCCTACGAGCAGTACTTC
TRBV9	TRBJ1-4	-	-	CASSASGGAGRREKLFF	TGTGCCAGCAGCGCGTCGGGGGGAGCAGGGCGGAGAGAAAAACTGTTTTTT
TRBV3-1/TRBV3-2	TRBJ1-2	TRBD1	-	CASSQASSGGFGYTF	TGTGCCAGCAGCCAAGCGTCTTCAGGGGGTTTTGGCTACACCTTC
TRBV20-1	TRBJ1-2	-	-	CSAIPGGGYTF	TGCAGTGCTATTCCGGGAGGTGGCTACACCTTC
TRBV19	TRBJ2-4	-	-	CASTPRGQNIQYF	TGTGCCAGTACCCCGCGGGGGCAAAACATTCAGTACTTC
TRBV6-4	TRBJ2-7	TRBD2	-	CASSEELAGPYEQYF	TGTGCCAGCAGTGAAGAACTAGCGGGACCCTACGAGCAGTACTTC
TRBV6-2/TRBV6-3	TRBJ2-1	-	-	CASSSSLSSDKQFF	TGTGCCAGCAGTTCCTCTCTCAGTAGCGATAAGCAGTTCTTC
TRBV18	TRBJ1-5	-	-	CASSLGGDQPQHF	TGTGCCAGCTCTCTGGGGGGGGATCAGCCCCAGCATTTT
TRBV18	TRBJ1-3	-	-	CASSSGNSGNTIYF	TGTGCCAGCTCGTCGGGAAACTCTGGAAACACCATATATTTT
TRBV6-5	TRBJ2-5	TRBD1	-	CASSKSGTAVETQYF	TGTGCCAGCAGTAAATCCGGGACAGCGGTCGAGACCCAGTACTTC
TRBV9	TRBJ1-1	-	-	CASSSRRGPPIF	TGTGCCAGCAGCTCCCGGAGAGGTCCTCCTATCTTT
TRBV7-6	TRBJ2-5	TRBD1	-	CASSLQEDRGYQETQYF	TGTGCCAGCAGCTTACAAGAGGACAGGGGCTACCAAGAGACCCAGTACTTC
TRBV19	TRBJ1-2	TRBD1	-	CASSLTHRGQGYGYTF	TGTGCCAGTAGTCTCACCCACAGGGGGCAGGGCTATGGCTACACCTTC
TRBV7-9	TRBJ2-5	TRBD2	-	CASSLGIAGEAIETQYF	TGTGCCAGCAGCTTAGGTATAGCGGGAGAGGCAATAGAGACCCAGTACTTC
TRBV29-1	TRBJ2-2	TRBD2	-	CSAGGAGGSNTGELFF	TGCAGCGCCGGCGGAGCGGGGGGATCGAACACCGGGGAGCTGTTTTTT
TRBV5-1	TRBJ2-5	-	-	CASSLRRAGETQYF	TGCGCCAGCAGCTTGCGCCGAGCCGGGGAGACCCAGTACTTC
TRBV10-1	TRBJ2-7	-	-	CASANHGSYEQYF	TGCGCCAGCGCCAACCACGGGTCCTACGAGCAGTACTTC
TRBV10-3	TRBJ2-1	TRBD2	-	CAISESSSGEQFF	TGTGCCATCAGTGAGTCGTCTAGCGGGGAGCAGTTCTTC
TRBV6-2/TRBV6-3	TRBJ1-2	-	-	CASSYSPPETSYTF	TGTGCCAGCAGTTACTCCCCCCCCGAGACTTCCTACACCTTC
TRBV4-2	TRBJ2-7	-	-	CASSQVLAGNYEQYF	TGTGCCAGCAGCCAAGTGCTTGCGGGGAACTACGAGCAGTACTTC